The sequence of this T cell receptor (beta chain) was determined in a study of cytomegalovirus exposure and HLA in healthy donors. Study-level results: Earlier analysis looked at TCR beta V segments, and most were productive about 90% or about 30% of the time. Association with HLA alleles at 0.05 false discovery rate was found for around 17,000 TCR beta sequences in a later analysis.

It was with 60 Vbeta and 13 Jbeta primers that the PCR ran. Method: immunoSEQ multiplex PCR; TCRdb's copy keeps in-frame clones and lacks some. The table has more than 200,000 clones, about 85% seen once. Trimming stripped 0 bases from V and 3 bases from J, with 11 bases between. Germline assignment: CDR1 SGDLS and CDR2 YYNGEE. The CDR3 length is 15 residues. This clone was seen once. Its antigen is undetermined. The chain is built from TRBV9 and TRBJ2-3, with D maybe TRBD2 (5 bases). Sequencing input: PBMCs. This TCR came from a human donor in good health. CDR3 loop: CASSVEGRSTDTQYF. DNA of the CDR3: TGTGCCAGCAGCGTAGAAGGGAGATCAACAGATACGCAGTATTTT.